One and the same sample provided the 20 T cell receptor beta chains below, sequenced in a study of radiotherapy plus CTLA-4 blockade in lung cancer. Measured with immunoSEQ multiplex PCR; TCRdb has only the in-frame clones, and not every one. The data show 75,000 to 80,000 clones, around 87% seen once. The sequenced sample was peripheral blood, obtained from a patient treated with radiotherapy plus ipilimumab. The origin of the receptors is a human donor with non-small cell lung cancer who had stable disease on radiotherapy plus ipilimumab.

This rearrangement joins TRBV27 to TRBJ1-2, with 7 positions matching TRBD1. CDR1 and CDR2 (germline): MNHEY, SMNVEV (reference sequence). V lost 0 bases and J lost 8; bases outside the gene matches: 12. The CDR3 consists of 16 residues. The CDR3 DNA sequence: TGTGCCAGCAGTTTATCGGGCCCTACAGGGGTCAGGGGCTACACCTTC. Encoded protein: CASSLSGPTGVRGYTF.

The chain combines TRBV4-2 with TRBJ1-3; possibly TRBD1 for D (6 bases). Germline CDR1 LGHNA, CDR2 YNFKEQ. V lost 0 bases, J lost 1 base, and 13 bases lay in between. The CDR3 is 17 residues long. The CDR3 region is CASSQDIGGTSGNTIYF. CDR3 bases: TGTGCCAGCAGCCAAGATATCGGAGGGACATCTGGAAACACCATATATTTT.

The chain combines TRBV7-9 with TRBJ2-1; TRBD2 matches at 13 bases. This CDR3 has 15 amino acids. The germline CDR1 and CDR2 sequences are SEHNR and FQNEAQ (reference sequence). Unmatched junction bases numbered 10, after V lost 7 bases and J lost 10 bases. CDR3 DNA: TGTGCCAGCACCCCCGGGACTAGCGGGAAAGACGAGCAGTTCTTC. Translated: CASTPGTSGKDEQFF.

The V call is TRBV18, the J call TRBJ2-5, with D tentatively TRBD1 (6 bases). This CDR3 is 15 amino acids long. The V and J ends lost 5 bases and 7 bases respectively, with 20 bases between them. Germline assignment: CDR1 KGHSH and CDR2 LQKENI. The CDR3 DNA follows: TGTGCCAGCTCAACCTCCCGGGACACAGGTGGGACCCAGTACTTC. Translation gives CASSTSRDTGGTQYF.

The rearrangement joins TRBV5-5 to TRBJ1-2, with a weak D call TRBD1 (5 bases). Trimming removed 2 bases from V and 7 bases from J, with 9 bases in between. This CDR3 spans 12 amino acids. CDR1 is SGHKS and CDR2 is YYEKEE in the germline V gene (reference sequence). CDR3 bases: TGTGCCAGCAGCTTTACCCAGGGTGGCTACACCTTC. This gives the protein CASSFTQGGYTF.

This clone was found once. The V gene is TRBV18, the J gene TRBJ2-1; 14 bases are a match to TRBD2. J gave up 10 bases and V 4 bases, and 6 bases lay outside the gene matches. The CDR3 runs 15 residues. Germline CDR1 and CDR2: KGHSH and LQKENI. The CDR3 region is CASSLGTSGGEEQFF. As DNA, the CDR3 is TGTGCCAGCTCACTCGGGACTAGCGGGGGAGAAGAGCAGTTCTTC.

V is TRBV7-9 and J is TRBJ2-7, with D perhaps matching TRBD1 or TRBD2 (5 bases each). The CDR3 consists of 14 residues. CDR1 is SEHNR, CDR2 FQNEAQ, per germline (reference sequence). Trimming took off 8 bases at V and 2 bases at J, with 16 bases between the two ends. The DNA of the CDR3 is TGTGCCAGCGGCCCAACCGGGACGGCCTACGAGCAGTACTTC. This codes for CASGPTGTAYEQYF.

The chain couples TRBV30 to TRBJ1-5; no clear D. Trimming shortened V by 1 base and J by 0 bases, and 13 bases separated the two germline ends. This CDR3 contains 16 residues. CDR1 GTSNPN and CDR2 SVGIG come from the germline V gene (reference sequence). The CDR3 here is CAWSAAGRDSNQPQHF. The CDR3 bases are TGTGCCTGGAGTGCCGCGGGGAGGGATAGCAATCAGCCCCAGCATTTT.

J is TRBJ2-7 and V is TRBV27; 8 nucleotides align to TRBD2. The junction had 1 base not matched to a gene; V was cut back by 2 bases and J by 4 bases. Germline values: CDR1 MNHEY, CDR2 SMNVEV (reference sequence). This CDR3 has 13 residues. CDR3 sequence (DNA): TGTGCCAGCAGTTTACGGGAGGGTTACGAGCAGTACTTC. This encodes CASSLREGYEQYF.

This CDR3 is CSAFTANYGYTF. CDR3 in DNA: TGCAGCGCCTTTACAGCTAACTATGGCTACACCTTC. V usage is TRBV29-1 and J usage is TRBJ1-2; D call uncertain. The V end lost 7 bases, the J end lost 0 bases, and 9 bases lay between the germline ends. This CDR3 spans 12 amino acids. Per the germline V gene, CDR1 is SQVTM and CDR2 is ANQGSEA.

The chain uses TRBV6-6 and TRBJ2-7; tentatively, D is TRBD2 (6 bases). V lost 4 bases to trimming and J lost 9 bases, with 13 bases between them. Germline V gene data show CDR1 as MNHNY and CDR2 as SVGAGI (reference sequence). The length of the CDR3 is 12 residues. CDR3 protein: CASSSRWRAQYF. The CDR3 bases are TGTGCCAGCAGTTCCCGGTGGAGGGCGCAGTACTTC.

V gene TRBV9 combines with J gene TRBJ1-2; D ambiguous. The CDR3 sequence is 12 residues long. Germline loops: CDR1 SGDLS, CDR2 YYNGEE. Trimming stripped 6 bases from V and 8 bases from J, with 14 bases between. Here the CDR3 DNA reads TGTGCCAGCACCCGGGAGGGTGGCGGCTACACCTTC. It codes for CASTREGGGYTF.

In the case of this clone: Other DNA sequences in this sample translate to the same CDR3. The CDR3 DNA reads TGCGCCAGCAGCTCCGGACCTTCCACAGATACGCAGTATTTT. Its protein is CASSSGPSTDTQYF. This chain connects TRBV5-1 to TRBJ2-3, with D unclear. Germline CDR1 and CDR2: SGHRS and YFSETQ. Trimming shortened V by 3 bases and J by 2 bases, and 10 bases separated the two germline ends. This CDR3 is built from 14 residues.

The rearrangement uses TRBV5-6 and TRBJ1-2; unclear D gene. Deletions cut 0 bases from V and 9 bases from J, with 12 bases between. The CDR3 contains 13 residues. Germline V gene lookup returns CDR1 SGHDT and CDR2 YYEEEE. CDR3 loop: CASSLDVRGSYTF. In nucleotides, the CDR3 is TGTGCCAGCAGCTTGGATGTCCGGGGAAGCTACACCTTC.

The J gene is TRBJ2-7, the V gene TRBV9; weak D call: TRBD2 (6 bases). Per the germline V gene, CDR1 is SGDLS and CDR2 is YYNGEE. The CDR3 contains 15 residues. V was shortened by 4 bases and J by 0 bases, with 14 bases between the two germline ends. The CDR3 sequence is CASSPQPGLSYEQYF. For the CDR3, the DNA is TGTGCCAGCAGCCCCCAGCCGGGACTCTCCTACGAGCAGTACTTC.

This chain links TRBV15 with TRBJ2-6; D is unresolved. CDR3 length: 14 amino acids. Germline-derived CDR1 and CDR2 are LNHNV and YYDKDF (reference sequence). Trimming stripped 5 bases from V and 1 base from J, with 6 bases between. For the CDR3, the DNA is TGTGCCACCAGCGCCCCATCTGGGGCCAACGTCCTGACTTTC. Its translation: CATSAPSGANVLTF.

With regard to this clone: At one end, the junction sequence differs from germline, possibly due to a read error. CDR3: CASSLAIRETQYF. For the CDR3, the DNA is TGTGCTAGCAGCTTAGCGATCAGAGAGACCCAGTACTTC. The chain couples TRBV7-7 to TRBJ2-5; weak D call: TRBD2 (5 bases). This CDR3 spans 13 amino acids. CDR1 is SSHAT and CDR2 is FNYEAQ in the germline V gene (reference sequence).

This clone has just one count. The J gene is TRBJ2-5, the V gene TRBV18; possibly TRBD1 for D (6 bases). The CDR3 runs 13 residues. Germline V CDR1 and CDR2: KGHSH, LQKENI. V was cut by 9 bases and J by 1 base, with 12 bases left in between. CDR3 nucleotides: TGTGCCAGTCTCGCACAGGGCCAAGAGACCCAGTACTTC. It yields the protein CASLAQGQETQYF.

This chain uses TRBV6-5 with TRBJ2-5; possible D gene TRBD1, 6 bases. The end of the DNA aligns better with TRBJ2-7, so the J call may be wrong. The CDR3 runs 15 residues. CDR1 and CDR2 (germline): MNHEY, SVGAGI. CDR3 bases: TGTGCCAGCACCCTCTACCCGGCAGGGGACTACGAGCAGTACTTC. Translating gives CASTLYPAGDYEQYF.

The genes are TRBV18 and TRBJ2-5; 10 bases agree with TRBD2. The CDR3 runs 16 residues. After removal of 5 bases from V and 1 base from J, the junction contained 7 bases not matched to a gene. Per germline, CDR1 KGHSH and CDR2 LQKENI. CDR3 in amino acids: CASSSPGLASQETQYF. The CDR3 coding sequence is TGTGCCAGCTCATCGCCGGGACTAGCGAGCCAAGAGACCCAGTACTTC. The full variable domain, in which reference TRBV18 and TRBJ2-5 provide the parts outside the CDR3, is NAGVMQNPRHLVRRRGQEARLRCSPMKGHSHVYWYRQLPEEGLKFMVYLQKENIIDESGMPKERFSAEFPKEGPSILRIQQVVRGDSAAYFCASSSPGLASQETQYFGPGTRLLVL.